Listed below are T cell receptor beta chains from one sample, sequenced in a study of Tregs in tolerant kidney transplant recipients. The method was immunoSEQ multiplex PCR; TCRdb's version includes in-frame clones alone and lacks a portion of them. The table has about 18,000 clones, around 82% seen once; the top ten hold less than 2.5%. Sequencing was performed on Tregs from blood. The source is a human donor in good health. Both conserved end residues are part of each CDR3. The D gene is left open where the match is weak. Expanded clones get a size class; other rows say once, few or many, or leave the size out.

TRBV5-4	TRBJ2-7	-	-	TGTGCCAGCAGCTTGGGTCCAGGGGCCCCCTACGAGCAGTACTTC	CASSLGPGAPYEQYF
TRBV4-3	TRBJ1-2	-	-	TGCGCCAGCAGCGGACCTCATGGACGCTATGGCTACACCTTC	CASSGPHGRYGYTF
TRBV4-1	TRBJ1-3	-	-	TGCGCCAGCAGCCAGGACCCCTTTGGCACCATATATTTT	CASSQDPFGTIYF
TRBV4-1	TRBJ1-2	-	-	TGCGCCAGCAGCCAAAACGAGAAGGCGGTCTATGGCTACACCTTC	CASSQNEKAVYGYTF
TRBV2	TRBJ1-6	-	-	TGTGCCAGCAGCCAAGTGCTGACAGCCGATAATTCACCCCTCCACTTT	CASSQVLTADNSPLHF
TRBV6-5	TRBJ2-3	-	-	TGTGCCAGCAGTTACGGCAGCACAGATACGCAGTATTTT	CASSYGSTDTQYF
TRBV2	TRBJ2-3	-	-	TGTGCCAGCAGAATCGCGTCAGATACGCAGTATTTT	CASRIASDTQYF
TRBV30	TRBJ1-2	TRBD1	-	TGTGCCTCTCACAGGGGTAGCGGCTACACCTTC	CASHRGSGYTF
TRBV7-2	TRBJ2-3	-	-	TGTGCCAGCAGCTTAGAGGGGGGGGCTGGGGCAGATACGCAGTATTTT	CASSLEGGAGADTQYF
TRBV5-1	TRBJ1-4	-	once	TGCGCCAGCAGGAAGGAAGGGTCTCTGGCGGAAAAACTGTTTTTT	CASRKEGSLAEKLFF
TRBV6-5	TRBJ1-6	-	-	TGTGCCAGCAGTTACTCCACCCGGACAGAAGATTCACCCCTCCACTTT	CASSYSTRTEDSPLHF
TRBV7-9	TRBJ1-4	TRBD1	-	TGTGCCAGCAGCTTATATATTTCCGGGACAGGGCAGGAAAAACTGTTTTTT	CASSLYISGTGQEKLFF
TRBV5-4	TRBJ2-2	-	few	TGTGCCAGCAGCACGGATCTCACCGGGGAGCTGTTTTTT	CASSTDLTGELFF
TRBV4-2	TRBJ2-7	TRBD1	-	TGTGCCAGCAGCCAACAACAGGGGTCGATCTACGAGCAGTACTTC	CASSQQQGSIYEQYF
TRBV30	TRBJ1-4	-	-	TGTGCCTGGAGTCTAGGCGGTCTAAATGAAAAACTGTTTTTT	CAWSLGGLNEKLFF
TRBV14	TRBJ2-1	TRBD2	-	TGTGCCAGCAGCCAAATAGCGGGAGGGCCCCTTTGGGTTGAGCAGTTCTTC	CASSQIAGGPLWVEQFF
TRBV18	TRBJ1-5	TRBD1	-	TGTGCCAGCTCACGAGGGGGCGGCAATCAGCCCCAGCATTTT	CASSRGGGNQPQHF
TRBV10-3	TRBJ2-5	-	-	TGTGCCATCAGCCCTGTCCTAGGGACTGCGAACTTC	CAISPVLGTANF
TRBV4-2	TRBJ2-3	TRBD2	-	TGTGCCAGCAGCCAAGCCATAGAGGCGGGAGACACAGATACGCAGTATTTT	CASSQAIEAGDTDTQYF
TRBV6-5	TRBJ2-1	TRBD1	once	TGTGCCAGCACCGGGACAGCTTACAATGAGCAGTTCTTC	CASTGTAYNEQFF
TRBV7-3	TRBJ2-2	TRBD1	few	TGTGCCAGCAGCTCAGGGGGCCCCCCCGGGGAGCTGTTTTTT	CASSSGGPPGELFF
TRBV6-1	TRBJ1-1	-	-	TGTGCCAGCAGTGGGTGGGGCGGCACTGAAGCTTTCTTT	CASSGWGGTEAFF